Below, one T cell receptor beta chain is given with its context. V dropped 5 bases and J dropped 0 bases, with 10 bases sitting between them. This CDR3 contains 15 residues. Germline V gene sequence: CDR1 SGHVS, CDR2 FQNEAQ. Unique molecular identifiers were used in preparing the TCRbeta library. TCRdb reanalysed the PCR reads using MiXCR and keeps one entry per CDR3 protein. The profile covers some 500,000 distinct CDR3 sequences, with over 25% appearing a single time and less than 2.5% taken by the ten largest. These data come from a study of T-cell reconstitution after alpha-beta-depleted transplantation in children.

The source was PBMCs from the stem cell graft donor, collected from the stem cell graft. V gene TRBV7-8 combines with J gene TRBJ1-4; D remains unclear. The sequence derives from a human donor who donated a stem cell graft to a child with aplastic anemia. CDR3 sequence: CASSGTVATNEKLFF. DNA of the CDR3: TGTGCCAGCAGCGGTACAGTAGCAACTAATGAAAAACTGTTTTTT.